A single sample is the source of the 5 T cell receptor beta chains below, sequenced in a study of shared clonotypes between healthy human individuals (dated by TCRdb to 2020 to 2021). Library preparation was by the immunoSEQ multiplex PCR assay. Entries here come from immuneACCESS through TCRdb and include only in-frame sequences with V and J called. Some clones fail to appear in such tables; in the studies checked, an unresolved V gene covers under half of the shortfall, and the cause of the remainder is unknown. Recorded for this sample are over a million clones; about 96% of them occurred a single time. 1% to 1.5% of the sample belongs to the ten largest clones. Sequenced: naive CD4+ T cells sorted from blood. This specimen's cell subset or site label, interpreted: CD45RA+ positively selected. These receptors were obtained from a young man in good health.

This chain uses TRBV6-5 with TRBJ1-2, with a tentative D call TRBD1 (6 bases). CDR3 length: 15 amino acids. CDR1 is MNHEY and CDR2 is SVGAGI in the germline V gene. V was trimmed by 5 bases and J by 4 bases, leaving 17 bases between them. The CDR3 sequence: CASSHQGTRGYGYTF. CDR3 sequence (DNA): TGTGCCAGCAGTCATCAGGGGACTAGGGGCTATGGCTACACCTTC.

V usage is TRBV2 and J usage is TRBJ1-1; D call uncertain. CDR3 length equals 13 residues. Germline V gene data show CDR1 as SNHLY and CDR2 as FYNNEI. V lost 8 bases and J 1 base, leaving 11 bases between the germline ends. This CDR3 reads CASSRPGNTEAFF. The CDR3 bases are TGTGCCAGCTCTCGGCCCGGGAACACTGAAGCTTTCTTT.

The chain carries TRBV5-1 and TRBJ2-2; TRBD1 matches 7 bases. Germline assignment: CDR1 SGHRS and CDR2 YFSETQ. Trimming cost V 1 base and J 2 bases; bases outside gene matches: 5. CDR3 length equals 16 residues. The chain's CDR3 is CASSLITGVNTGELFF. CDR3 nucleotide sequence: TGCGCCAGCAGCTTGATTACAGGGGTTAACACCGGGGAGCTGTTTTTT.

V usage is TRBV6-4 and J usage is TRBJ2-1; 9 bases align to TRBD1. Germline trimming cut 5 bases from V and 9 bases from J; bases unmatched to any gene: 8. The CDR3 is made up of 14 amino acids. Germline-derived CDR1 and CDR2 are MRHNA and SNTAGT. CDR3 amino acids: CASSPGQGLGEQFF. CDR3 nucleotide sequence: TGTGCCAGCAGTCCTGGACAGGGGTTGGGTGAGCAGTTCTTC.

The sample holds one count of this clone. The gene calls are TRBV5-1 and TRBJ2-5; TRBD2 matches at 7 bases. J gave up 5 bases and V 6 bases, and 7 bases lay outside the gene matches. This CDR3 has 13 amino acids. CDR1 is SGHRS and CDR2 is YFSETQ in the germline V gene. DNA for the CDR3: TGCGCCAGCACTAATAGCGGGTTGGAGACCCAGTACTTC. Its translation is CASTNSGLETQYF.